The source of this T cell receptor beta chain is a study of T-cell reconstitution after alpha-beta-depleted transplantation in children. General study results and limits: Newly produced T cells mostly provided counts and TCRbeta diversity after one year, as hyperexpanded clones declined. Roughly two months post-transplant, alpha-beta T cells reportedly originated from several hundred graft clones that had expanded.

This clonotype was recorded once. Its specificity is not known. Per the germline V gene, CDR1 is DFQATT and CDR2 is SNEGSKA (reference sequence). CDR3 length equals 17 residues. Unique molecular identifiers tagged the TCRbeta library. Each CDR3 protein is one row after TCRdb ran MiXCR on the PCR reads. Of about 300,000 distinct CDR3 sequences listed, around 7.3% are singletons. The chain joins TRBV20-1 to TRBJ2-6; 7 positions match TRBD1. The material was peripheral blood, obtained 360 days after TCRalphabeta/CD19-depleted stem cell transplant. The sequence derives from a female patient aged 2-10 years who had a stem cell transplant for Fanconi anemia, so the T cells may come from the graft donor. The CDR3 nucleotides are TGCTGCGCTAGGCGGTTAGGGGGCCACTCTGGGGCCAACGTCCTGACTTTC. This gives the protein CCARRLGGHSGANVLTF.